These 5 T cell receptor beta chains originate from one sample sequenced in a study of T cells after yellow fever vaccination (dated by TCRdb to between 2018 and 2021). The library was generated by 5' RACE. Instrument on record: Illumina HiSeq 2500. TCRdb reprocessing: public reads trimmed at Q25 with fastp, clones called with MiXCR, in-frame beta chains kept. When rows share a CDR3 protein, they turn into one entry using the most common DNA and genes. Here the sample has some 390,000 distinct CDR3 sequences; 6.2% occur a single time. The ten largest clones capture approximately 16% of the sample. According to the study, the label for this sample's treatment or condition signals: live attenuated yellow fever vaccine strain. The material sequenced was PBMCs, taken 5 days after the yellow fever booster vaccination. These receptors were collected from a man between 25 and 39 years old who received the YFV17D yellow fever vaccine.

The chain joins TRBV19 to TRBJ2-5; a possible D gene is TRBD1 (7 bases). The germline V gene encodes CDR1 LNHDA and CDR2 SQIVND (reference sequence). The CDR3 consists of 17 residues. The V gene lost 1 base and the J gene lost 2 bases, with 17 bases spanning the gap. The CDR3 bases are TGTGCCAGTAGTATAGCGCGGACAGGTCGGGGGCAAGAGACCCAGTACTTC. Encoded protein: CASSIARTGRGQETQYF.

The chain combines TRBV7-2 with TRBJ1-3; weak D call: TRBD1 (6 bases). Germline V gives CDR1 SGHTA, CDR2 FQGNSA. Trimming cost V 1 base and J 2 bases, with 9 bases left between them. The CDR3 runs to 15 residues. CDR3 sequence: CASSLGGGAGNTIYF. The CDR3 nucleotides read TGTGCCAGCAGCTTAGGAGGGGGTGCTGGAAACACCATATATTTT.

The chain has TRBV20-1 and TRBJ2-1; 9 bases are shared with TRBD2. Germline V CDR1 and CDR2: DFQATT, SNEGSKA (reference sequence). The CDR3 has 14 amino acids. Losses at the gene ends were 3 bases for V and 6 bases for J; bases not matched to a gene: 6. For the CDR3, the DNA is TGCAGTGCTAGTCCGGCTAGCGGGGTCAATGAGCAGTTCTTC. Translation: CSASPASGVNEQFF.

The V and J genes are TRBV6-2 or TRBV6-3 and TRBJ1-1; TRBD1 aligns across 9 bases. CDR3 size: 15 residues. The V and J ends lost 4 bases and 5 bases, in that order; junction bases with no gene match: 8. Per germline, CDR1 MNHEY and CDR2 SVGEGT. In DNA form, the CDR3 reads TGTGCCAGCAGTTCATTACAGGGGGCGGGTACTGAAGCTTTCTTT. Translating it yields CASSSLQGAGTEAFF.

This clonotype was detected ten times or more. This chain joins TRBV28 and TRBJ2-6, with D unresolved. CDR1 MDHEN and CDR2 SYDVKM come from the germline V gene. The V and J ends lost 6 bases and 2 bases respectively, with 2 bases between them. The length of the CDR3 is 12 residues. The DNA for the CDR3 is TGTGCCAGCAGGGCTGGGGCCAACGTCCTGACTTTC. This translates into CASRAGANVLTF.